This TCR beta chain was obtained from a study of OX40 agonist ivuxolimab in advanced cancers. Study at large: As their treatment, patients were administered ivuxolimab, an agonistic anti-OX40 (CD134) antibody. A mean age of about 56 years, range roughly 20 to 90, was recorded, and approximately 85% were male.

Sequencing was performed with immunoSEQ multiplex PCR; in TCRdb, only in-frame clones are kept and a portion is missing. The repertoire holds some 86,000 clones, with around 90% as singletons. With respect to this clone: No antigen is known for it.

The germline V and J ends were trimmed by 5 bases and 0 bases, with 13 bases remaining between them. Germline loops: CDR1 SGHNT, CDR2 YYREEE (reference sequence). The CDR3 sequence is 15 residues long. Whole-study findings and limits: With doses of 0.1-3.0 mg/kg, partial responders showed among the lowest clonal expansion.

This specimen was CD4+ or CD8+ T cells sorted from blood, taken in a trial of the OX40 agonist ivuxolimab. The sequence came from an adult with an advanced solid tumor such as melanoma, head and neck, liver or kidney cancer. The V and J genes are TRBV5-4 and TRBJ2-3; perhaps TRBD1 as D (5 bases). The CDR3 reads CASRKDTTSTDTQYF. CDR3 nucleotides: TGTGCCAGCAGAAAGGACACAACTAGCACAGATACGCAGTATTTT.